This T cell receptor beta chain stems from a study of T cells expressing NK-cell markers. TCRdb reprocessed the 5' RACE reads and stores each CDR3 protein as one record, lacking DNA. The table lists fewer than 300,000 distinct CDR3 sequences. The CDR3 contains 12 residues. Germline V lookup: CDR1 LGHDT, CDR2 YNNKEL (reference sequence). This receptor was obtained from a woman between 18 and 70 years old in good health. The sample consisted of blood T cells: a sorted CD56 or NKG2C T cell subset, CD4+ or CD8+ T cells, or bulk PBMC T cells (not recorded which). The chain carries TRBV3-1 and TRBJ2-1. The CDR3 spells CASSQVRGVQFF.